The 25 T cell receptor beta chains below were found in one sample sequenced in a study of blood T cell repertoires in COVID-19. TCRdb's copy holds only in-frame clones and misses some; the assay was immunoSEQ multiplex PCR. The sample yields 110,000 or so clones, 85% seen once. Material for sequencing was peripheral blood. These receptors originate from a man between 40 and 49 years old with acute or convalescent COVID-19.

The chain's CDR3 is CASSLVTSGTYSYEQYF. CDR3 nucleotide sequence: TGTGCCAGCAGCTTAGTTACTAGCGGGACCTACTCCTACGAGCAGTACTTC. The chain joins TRBV7-2 to TRBJ2-7, with 10 bases matching TRBD2. Germline CDR1 and CDR2: SGHTA and FQGNSA. The V segment lost 1 base and the J segment 0 bases; nucleotides outside the gene matches: 6. The CDR3 is made up of 17 amino acids.

This clone was seen a handful of times. The chain combines TRBV5-1 with TRBJ2-3, with a possible D match to TRBD1 (6 bases). Germline V CDR1 and CDR2: SGHRS, YFSETQ. V gave up 4 bases and J gave up 3 bases, with 12 bases separating them. The CDR3 loop spans 14 amino acids. CDR3 loop: CASSPGTRTDTQYF. The CDR3 bases are TGCGCCAGCAGCCCCGGGACAAGGACAGATACGCAGTATTTT.

V gene TRBV18 combines with J gene TRBJ1-4; 11 bases are a match to TRBD1. V shed 1 base, J shed 7 bases, and the junction held 2 bases outside the gene matches. The CDR3 length is 15 residues. The germline CDR1 and CDR2 sequences are KGHSH and LQKENI. CDR3 amino acids: CASSPRGQGGEKLFF. The CDR3 bases are TGTGCCAGCTCACCACGGGGACAGGGGGGTGAAAAACTGTTTTTT.

CDR3 in amino acids: CASSVAPPGSSYNEQFF. The DNA of the CDR3 is TGTGCCAGCAGCGTAGCGCCCCCAGGAAGCTCCTACAATGAGCAGTTCTTC. The chain links TRBV9 to TRBJ2-1; D unclear. From germline, CDR1 is SGDLS and CDR2 YYNGEE. The V gene lost 0 bases and the J gene lost 0 bases, with 13 bases spanning the gap. The length of the CDR3 is 17 residues.

The chain recombines TRBV29-1 with TRBJ2-1; no clear D. The CDR3 is made up of 13 amino acids. Germline CDR1 reads SQVTM; CDR2 reads ANQGSEA. V lost 5 bases and J 3 bases, leaving 11 bases between the germline ends. The CDR3 protein is CSVLPPSYNEQFF. CDR3 in DNA: TGCAGCGTTTTGCCCCCCAGCTACAATGAGCAGTTCTTC.

This clone was counted once. V is TRBV4-1 and J is TRBJ2-7; 7 bases agree with TRBD2. Germline loops: CDR1 MGHRA, CDR2 YSYEKL. The ends lost 0 bases at V and 2 bases at J; junction bases unmatched: 7. The CDR3 length is 16 residues. The CDR3 DNA is TGCGCCAGCAGCCAAGACACGCTAGCGGTGACCTACGAGCAGTACTTC. Translation gives CASSQDTLAVTYEQYF.

This chain uses TRBV7-2 with TRBJ1-4; D is possibly TRBD1 (5 bases). The germline CDR1 and CDR2 sequences are SGHTA and FQGNSA. This CDR3 has 16 residues. Trimming left V 5 bases short and J 0 bases short, with 13 bases between. Here the CDR3 reads CASSPTDSATNEKLFF. The CDR3 DNA sequence: TGTGCCAGCAGCCCTACCGACAGTGCAACTAATGAAAAACTGTTTTTT. The complete variable domain, with remaining parts taken from reference TRBV7-2 and TRBJ1-4, reads GAGVSQSPSNKVTEKGKDVELRCDPISGHTALYWYRQSLGQGLEFLIYFQGNSAPDKSGLPSDRFSAERTGGSVSTLTIQRTQQEDSAVYLCASSPTDSATNEKLFFGSGTQLSVL.

The chain recombines TRBV7-7 with TRBJ2-2; no clear D. The CDR3 sequence is 14 residues long. The V gene's germline CDR1 is SSHAT and CDR2 FNYEAQ (reference sequence). Trimming took 0 bases from V and 7 from J, leaving 9 bases between them. CDR3 in amino acids: CASSLAMTSGELFF. The CDR3 DNA reads as TGTGCCAGCAGCTTAGCGATGACAAGCGGGGAGCTGTTTTTT.

This chain connects TRBV7-2 to TRBJ2-5, with 13 bases that match TRBD2. Germline V CDR1 and CDR2: SGHTA, FQGNSA. This CDR3 is built from 14 residues. Losses at the gene ends were 5 bases for V and 6 bases for J; bases not matched to a gene: 3. CDR3 sequence reads: CASSTSGGAKTQYF. Here the CDR3 DNA reads TGTGCCAGCAGCACTAGCGGGGGGGCGAAGACCCAGTACTTC.

The chain joins TRBV4-2 to TRBJ2-7, with 9 positions matching TRBD1. The CDR3 extends over 15 amino acids. Trimming took 0 bases from V and 4 from J; bases not matched to a gene: 4. CDR1 is LGHNA, CDR2 YNFKEQ, per germline. The CDR3 coding sequence is TGTGCCAGCAGCCAAGATTGGGACAGGGCGTACGAGCAGTACTTC. Protein: CASSQDWDRAYEQYF.

The V call is TRBV2, the J call TRBJ1-2, with a weak D call TRBD1 (5 bases). Germline CDR1 SNHLY, CDR2 FYNNEI. This CDR3 is 13 amino acids long. V was cut by 7 bases and J by 6 bases, with 15 bases left in between. CDR3 bases: TGTGCCAGCATTTGGGGAGGGGCCCATGGCTACACCTTC. Translating it yields CASIWGGAHGYTF.

This chain uses TRBV19 with TRBJ2-7; 7 nucleotides align to TRBD1. The CDR3 extends over 14 amino acids. The germline V gene encodes CDR1 LNHDA and CDR2 SQIVND (reference sequence). The V gene end was trimmed by 8 bases and the J gene end by 0 bases; junction bases not matched to a gene: 7. CDR3 nucleotide sequence: TGTGCCAGTTCGCCGGGACAGAGCTCCTACGAGCAGTACTTC. The encoded protein is CASSPGQSSYEQYF.

This clone came up a few times. The chain combines TRBV29-1 with TRBJ2-5; the match to TRBD2 covers 13 bases. V shed 7 bases and J 5 bases; nucleotides not matched to a gene: 10. CDR3 length: 15 residues. The V gene's germline CDR1 is SQVTM and CDR2 ANQGSEA. CDR3: CSGTPGLAGMETQYF. The CDR3 bases are TGCAGCGGGACACCGGGACTAGCGGGGATGGAGACCCAGTACTTC.

The chain joins TRBV24-1 to TRBJ2-2, with 10 positions matching TRBD1. Germline CDR1 is KGHDR and CDR2 is SFDVKD. The CDR3 spans 13 residues. The ends lost 4 bases at V and 13 bases at J; junction bases unmatched: 5. The CDR3 sequence is CATSDQDRGWLFF. In DNA form, the CDR3 reads TGTGCCACCAGTGACCAGGACAGGGGGTGGCTGTTTTTT.

The chain carries TRBV6-5 and TRBJ2-5, with 7 bases aligning to TRBD1. The V and J ends lost 7 bases and 4 bases, in that order; junction bases with no gene match: 9. The CDR3 loop spans 14 amino acids. From germline, CDR1 is MNHEY and CDR2 SVGAGI. CDR3 nucleotides: TGTGCCAGCAATTCGAGGGGGCTGGTAGAGACCCAGTACTTC. Amino acids: CASNSRGLVETQYF.

V is TRBV7-3 and J is TRBJ2-1; 9 nucleotides line up with TRBD2. J gave up 6 bases and V 5 bases, and 11 bases lay outside the gene matches. This CDR3 has 16 amino acids. Germline V gene data show CDR1 as SGHTA and CDR2 as FQGTGA. As DNA, the CDR3 is TGTGCCAGCAGCCTCTTAGCGGGGGAGACGCCCAATGAGCAGTTCTTC. Translated: CASSLLAGETPNEQFF.

The chain recombines TRBV5-8 with TRBJ2-2, with 10 bases fitting TRBD1. The CDR3 spans 15 residues. Germline V gives CDR1 SGHTS, CDR2 YDEGEE. The trim removed 4 bases at V and 6 bases at J, leaving 6 bases unmatched. CDR3: CASSPGQGWAGELFF. For the CDR3, the DNA is TGTGCCAGCAGCCCGGGACAGGGGTGGGCCGGGGAGCTGTTTTTT.

The gene calls are TRBV5-1 and TRBJ1-5, with a weak D call TRBD1 (5 bases). CDR1 SGHRS and CDR2 YFSETQ come from the germline V gene. The CDR3 sequence is 14 residues long. V was trimmed by 0 bases and J by 7 bases, leaving 11 bases between them. The CDR3 nucleotides read TGCGCCAGCAGCTTGGGGGGCAGGGAACAGCCCCAGCATTTT. Protein: CASSLGGREQPQHF.

This clone showed up just once. This chain connects TRBV24-1 to TRBJ2-3; the match to TRBD1 covers 9 bases. The CDR3 contains 16 residues. Trimming cost V 4 bases and J 4 bases; bases outside gene matches: 8. Germline V CDR1 and CDR2: KGHDR, SFDVKD. The CDR3 is CATSDYKTGGADTQYF. CDR3 in DNA: TGTGCCACCAGTGACTATAAGACAGGGGGGGCAGATACGCAGTATTTT.

This chain uses TRBV21-1 with TRBJ2-7; the listed D gene, TRBD2, was not tested against the DNA. TRBV21-1 constitutes a pseudogene. CDR3 length equals 12 residues. CDR3 bases: TGTGCCAGCAGCAAAGAATACTACGAGCAGTACTTC. It is translated as CASSKEYYEQYF.

The chain is built from TRBV9 and TRBJ2-1, with TRBD2 identical over 13 bases. Germline V gene sequence: CDR1 SGDLS, CDR2 YYNGEE. The CDR3 spans 15 residues. Losses at the gene ends were 3 bases for V and 11 bases for J; bases not matched to a gene: 8. The CDR3 DNA reads TGTGCCAGCAGCGCAACTAGCGGGGGGGCCTCGAAGCAGTTCTTC. Translated, it gives CASSATSGGASKQFF. Filled out from reference TRBV9 and TRBJ2-1, the complete variable domain reads DSGVTQTPKHLITATGQRVTLRCSPRSGDLSVYWYQQSLDQGLQFLIQYYNGEERAKGNILERFSAQQFPDLHSELNLSSLELGDSALYFCASSATSGGASKQFFGPGTRLTVL.

V is TRBV9 and J is TRBJ2-1, with TRBD1 matching 9 bases. CDR3 size: 19 residues. Germline loops: CDR1 SGDLS, CDR2 YYNGEE. V lost 4 bases and J lost 0; bases outside the gene matches: 14. CDR3 bases: TGTGCCAGCAGCCCCCTGGGGACAGGGAGGGGAAGCTCCTACAATGAGCAGTTCTTC. The encoded protein is CASSPLGTGRGSSYNEQFF.

This chain connects TRBV6-2 or TRBV6-3 to TRBJ2-3; 16 nucleotides match TRBD2. Germline CDR1 MNHEY, CDR2 SVGEGT. The CDR3 has 18 residues. V was pared by 4 bases and J by 1 base, with 5 bases of the junction left unmatched. CDR3 nucleotides: TGTGCCAGCAGTTCGGGACTAGCGGGGGGGCGGCGCACAGATACGCAGTATTTT. It encodes CASSSGLAGGRRTDTQYF.

V is TRBV18 and J is TRBJ2-2, with TRBD1 matching over 8 bases. The CDR3 has 16 amino acids. After removal of 1 base from V and 4 bases from J, the junction contained 5 bases not matched to a gene. Germline V gives CDR1 KGHSH, CDR2 LQKENI. Written as DNA, the CDR3 is TGTGCCAGCTCACCACGATTTACAGGGGGCACCGGGGAGCTGTTTTTT. This codes for CASSPRFTGGTGELFF. Looking up the rest from reference TRBV18 and TRBJ2-2 gives the full variable domain: NAGVMQNPRHLVRRRGQEARLRCSPMKGHSHVYWYRQLPEEGLKFMVYLQKENIIDESGMPKERFSAEFPKEGPSILRIQQVVRGDSAAYFCASSPRFTGGTGELFFGEGSRLTVL.

The J gene is TRBJ1-1, the V gene TRBV3-1 (or the pseudogene TRBV3-2); TRBD1 might be the D (5 bases). V was clipped by 2 bases and J by 3 bases, with 10 bases between them. Germline V gene lookup returns CDR1 LGHDT and CDR2 YNNKEL (reference sequence). The CDR3 has 14 residues. The CDR3 reads CASSQIQGDTEAFF. The CDR3 DNA sequence: TGTGCCAGCAGCCAAATTCAGGGTGACACTGAAGCTTTCTTT.